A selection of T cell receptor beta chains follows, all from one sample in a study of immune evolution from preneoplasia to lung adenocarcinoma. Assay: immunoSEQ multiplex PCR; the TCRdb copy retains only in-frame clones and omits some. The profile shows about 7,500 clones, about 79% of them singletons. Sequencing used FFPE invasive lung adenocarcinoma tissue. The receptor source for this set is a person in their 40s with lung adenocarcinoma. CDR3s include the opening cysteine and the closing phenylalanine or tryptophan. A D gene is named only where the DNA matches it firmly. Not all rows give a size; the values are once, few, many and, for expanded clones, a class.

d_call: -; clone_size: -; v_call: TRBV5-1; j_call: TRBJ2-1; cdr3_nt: TGCGCCAGCAGCTTGGGGGGACAACCCAATGAGCAGTTCTTC; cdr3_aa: CASSLGGQPNEQFF
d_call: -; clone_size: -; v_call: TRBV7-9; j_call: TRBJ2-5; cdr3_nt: TGTGCCAGCAGCCTACAGGGAGGGGCAGAGACCCAGTACTTC; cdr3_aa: CASSLQGGAETQYF
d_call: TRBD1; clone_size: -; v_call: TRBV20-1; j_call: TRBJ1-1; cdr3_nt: TGCAGAACCGGGACAGGGATTGAAGCTTTCTTT; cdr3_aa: CRTGTGIEAFF
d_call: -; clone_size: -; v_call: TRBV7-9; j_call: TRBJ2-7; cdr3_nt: TGTGCCAGCAGCTTAGCCGGGATTTCCTACGAGCAGTACTTC; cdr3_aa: CASSLAGISYEQYF
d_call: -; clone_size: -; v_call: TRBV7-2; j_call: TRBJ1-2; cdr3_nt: TGTGCCAGCAGCTTAGTTTTTCAGTCTAACTATGGCTACACCTTC; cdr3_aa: CASSLVFQSNYGYTF
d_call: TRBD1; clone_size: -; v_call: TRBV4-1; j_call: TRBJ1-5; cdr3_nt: TGCGCCAGCAGCCGCTCAGGGGGAGGCGAGCCCCAGCATTTT; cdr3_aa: CASSRSGGGEPQHF
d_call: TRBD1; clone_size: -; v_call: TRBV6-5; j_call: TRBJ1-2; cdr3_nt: TGTGCCAACGGGGCAGACACAGGGGGTAATGGCTACACCTTC; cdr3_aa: CANGADTGGNGYTF
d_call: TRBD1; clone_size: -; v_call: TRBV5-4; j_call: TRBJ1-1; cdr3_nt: TGTGCCAGCAGCCCGGGACAGGGGGCGTCTGGAGCTTTCTTT; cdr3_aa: CASSPGQGASGAFF
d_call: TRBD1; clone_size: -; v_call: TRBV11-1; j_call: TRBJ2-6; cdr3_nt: TGTGCCAGCAGCTTAACCGGGACAGGAATATCAGGGGCCAACGTCCTGACTTTC; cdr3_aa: CASSLTGTGISGANVLTF
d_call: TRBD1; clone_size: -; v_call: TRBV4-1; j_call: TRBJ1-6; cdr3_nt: TGCGCCAGCAGCCAAGATATACGGACAGGGCTTTCACCCCTCCACTTT; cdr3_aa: CASSQDIRTGLSPLHF
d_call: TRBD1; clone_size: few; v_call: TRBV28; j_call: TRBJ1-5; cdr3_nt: TGTGCCAGCAGGGCCGGGACAGGGTCCAATCAGCCCCAGCATTTT; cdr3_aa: CASRAGTGSNQPQHF
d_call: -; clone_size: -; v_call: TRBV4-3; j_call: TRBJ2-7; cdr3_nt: TGCGCCAGCAGCCAAGATTCCTCTTCTTCCTACGAGCAGTACTTC; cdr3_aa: CASSQDSSSSYEQYF
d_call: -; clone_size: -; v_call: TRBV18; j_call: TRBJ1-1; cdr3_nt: TGTGCCAGCTCACCAATGTCCAGGGCATTGAATCCGAACACTGAAGCTTTCTTT; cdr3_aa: CASSPMSRALNPNTEAFF
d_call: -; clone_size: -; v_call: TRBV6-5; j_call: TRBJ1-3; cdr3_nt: TGTGCCAGCAGTTCAGCCGGGACCTCGGGAGGAAACACCATATATTTT; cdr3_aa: CASSSAGTSGGNTIYF
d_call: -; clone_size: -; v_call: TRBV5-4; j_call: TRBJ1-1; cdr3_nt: TGTGCCAGCAGCTTCTTAGGGGGGCACACTGAAGCTTTCTTT; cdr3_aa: CASSFLGGHTEAFF
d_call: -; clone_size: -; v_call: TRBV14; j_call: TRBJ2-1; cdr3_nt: TGTGCCAGCAGCCCGGGGGTGGTCGCCTACAATGAGCAGTTCTTC; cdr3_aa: CASSPGVVAYNEQFF
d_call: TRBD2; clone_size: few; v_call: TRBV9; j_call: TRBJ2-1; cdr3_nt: TGTGCCAGCAGCGTTGACACCGGGACTAGCGGTTACAATGAGCAGTTCTTC; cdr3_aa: CASSVDTGTSGYNEQFF
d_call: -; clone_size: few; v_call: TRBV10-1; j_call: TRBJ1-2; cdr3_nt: TGCGCCAGCAGCCGGACAGTAAACTATGGCTACACCTTC; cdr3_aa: CASSRTVNYGYTF
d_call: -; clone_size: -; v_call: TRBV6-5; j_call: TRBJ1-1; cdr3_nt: TGTGCCAGCAGTTTCAGGGAGAGCACTGAAGCTTTCTTT; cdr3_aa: CASSFRESTEAFF
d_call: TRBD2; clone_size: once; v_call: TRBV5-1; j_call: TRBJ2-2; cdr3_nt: TGCGCCAGCAGCTTTGGGCTAGCGGGGTCCGGGGAGCTGTTTTTT; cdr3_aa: CASSFGLAGSGELFF
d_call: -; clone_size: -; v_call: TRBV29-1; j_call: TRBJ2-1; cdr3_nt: TGCAGCGCCTCACGGGGTAGCTCCTACAATGAGCAGTTCTTC; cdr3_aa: CSASRGSSYNEQFF
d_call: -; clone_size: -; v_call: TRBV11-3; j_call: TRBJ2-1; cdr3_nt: TGTGCCAGCAGCTATGAGGGGATTGAGCAGTTCTTC; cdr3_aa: CASSYEGIEQFF
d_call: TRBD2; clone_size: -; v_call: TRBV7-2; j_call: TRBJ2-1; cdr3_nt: TGTGCCAGCAGCGGGACTAGAGGGAATAAGCAGTTCTTC; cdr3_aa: CASSGTRGNKQFF
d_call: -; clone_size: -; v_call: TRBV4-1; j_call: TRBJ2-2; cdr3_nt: TGCGCCAGCAGCCAAGGGGGGGCGACGGGAGGTCACGGGGAGCTGTTTTTT; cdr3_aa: CASSQGGATGGHGELFF
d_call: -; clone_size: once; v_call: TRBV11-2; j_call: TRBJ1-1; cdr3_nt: TGTGCCAGCAGCGAAGGACCGTGGAACACTGAAGCTTTCTTT; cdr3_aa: CASSEGPWNTEAFF
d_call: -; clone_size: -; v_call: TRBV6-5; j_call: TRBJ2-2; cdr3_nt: TGTGCCAGCAGTTACCAGGCCGGGGAGCTGTTTTTT; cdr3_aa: CASSYQAGELFF
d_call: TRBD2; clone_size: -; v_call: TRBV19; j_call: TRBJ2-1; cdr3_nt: TGTGCCAGTAGGCTAACTAGCGGGGGGCGGAATGAGCAGTTCTTC; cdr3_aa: CASRLTSGGRNEQFF